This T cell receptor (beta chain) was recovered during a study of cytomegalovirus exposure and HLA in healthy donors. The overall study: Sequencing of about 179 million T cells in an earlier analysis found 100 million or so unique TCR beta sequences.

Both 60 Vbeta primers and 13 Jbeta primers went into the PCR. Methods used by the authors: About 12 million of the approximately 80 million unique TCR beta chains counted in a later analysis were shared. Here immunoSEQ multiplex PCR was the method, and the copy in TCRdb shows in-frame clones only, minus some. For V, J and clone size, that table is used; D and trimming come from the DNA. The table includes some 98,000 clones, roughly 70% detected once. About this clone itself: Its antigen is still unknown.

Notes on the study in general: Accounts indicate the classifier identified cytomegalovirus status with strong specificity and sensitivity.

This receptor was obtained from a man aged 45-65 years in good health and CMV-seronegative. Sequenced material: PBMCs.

CDR3 loop: CASSFGGDGNTIYF. CDR3 coding DNA: TGCGCCAGCAGCTTCGGGGGAGACGGAAACACCATATATTTT. J is TRBJ1-3 and V is TRBV5-1; maybe TRBD1 (5 bases). CDR1 and CDR2 from the germline V gene are SGHRS and YFSETQ. V shed 2 bases and J shed 4 bases, with 10 bases lying between them. The CDR3 is made up of 14 amino acids. Full variable domain (outside the CDR3, taken from reference TRBV5-1 and TRBJ1-3): KAGVTQTPRYLIKTRGQQVTLSCSPISGHRSVSWYQQTPGQGLQFLFEYFSETQRNKGNFPGRFSGRQFSNSRSEMNVSTLELGDSALYLCASSFGGDGNTIYFGEGSWLTVV.